By share, the clone carrying this TCR beta chain counts as medium-sized (0.01 to 0.1%). The antigen is undetermined. Alpha and beta constant-region primers primed reverse transcription of approximately 460 ng RNA. Each of the alpha and beta chains got its own library through chain-specific third strand synthesis with indices. MiXCR was run by TCRdb on the 5' RACE reads, yielding one entry per CDR3 protein. The profile shows 4,400 or so distinct CDR3 sequences, roughly 7.4% of them singletons. This record comes from a study of HIV-infected patients and healthy controls. General study results and limits: Only sixteen HIV-infected individuals were processed, a major limit on how widely findings apply. Healthy controls carried many MAIT alpha-chain CDR3s, while HIV+ repertoires had few.

The V end was cut by 10 bases, the J end by 4 bases, with 17 bases between. CDR1 is LNHDA and CDR2 is SQIVND in the germline V gene (reference sequence). The CDR3 consists of 14 residues. No cell fractionation was done, so the repertoire covers all unsorted peripheral blood T cells. V usage is TRBV19 and J usage is TRBJ1-5; no reliable D call. This clonotype originated in an adult with HIV infection. The specimen was blood, collected before antiretroviral therapy. CDR3 amino acids: CATSREGSNQPQHF. For the CDR3, the DNA is TGTGCCACTTCAAGGGAGGGATCGAATCAGCCCCAGCATTTT.